This TCR beta chain appears in the sequencing data of a study of blood T cell repertoires in COVID-19 (dated by TCRdb to between 2020 and 2021). At the level of the whole study: Collaborator samples came from the United States, Italy and Spain and covered acute and convalescent phases of COVID-19. A freely available public database, intended as a resource for researchers studying the immune response to SARS-CoV-2, is where the repertoires were released. Samples were obtained from the ongoing ImmuneRACE study (first 160 participants) and from about 1,300 subjects provided by 6 global collaborators. Deeply sampled blood TCRbeta repertoires from subjects exposed to, actively infected with, or recovered from COVID-19 were included in the dataset. HLA class I and class II types, where available, came from metadata supplied by the sample provider rather than from assay-based typing. A de-identified subject ID, COVID-19 status, age in years and sex were almost always included in the sample metadata. The material from the prospective study consisted of cDNA or gDNA derived from T cells, B-cell-depleted T cells, or PBMCs.

Study-wide findings and limitations: Clinical and demographic metadata were provided uncurated, with the amount varying by source and participant.

Of note for this clone: The antigen it binds to is not known. Per-base qualities were not stored, and no clone one base away is much larger.

For CDR1 and CDR2, the germline V gene lists SGDLS and YYNGEE. Including cysteine and phenylalanine, the CDR3 has 17 amino acids. The sequence is cut down to CDR3 DNA, 51 bases in frame from base 1. The V end gives up 0 bases and the J end 0 bases, leaving 3 bases in the junction not matched to a gene. The immunoSEQ Assay, a bias-controlled multiplex PCR, was used to amplify TCRbeta CDR3 regions from genomic DNA. The paper's data handling went like this. The number of nucleated cells in each sample was estimated by amplification of reference gene primers within the assay. To quantify the absolute abundance of each unique TCRbeta CDR3 rearrangement, sequence reads were collapsed and filtered. For each sample, productive Simpson clonality was calculated as the square root of Simpson's diversity index across productive rearrangements. TCRdb took this table from immuneACCESS and kept in-frame rearrangements with V and J called. Such tables lack part of the clones; where checked against another copy, unresolved V genes explain under half of the gap, and the rest is unexplained. D and trimming come from the DNA, and the V and J calls and clone size come from that table. Recorded for this sample are roughly 52,000 clones; 75% to 85% of them occurred a single time. The ten largest clones represent roughly 13% of the sample.

The collaborating institutions used their own protocols to collect whole blood in K2EDTA tubes. For TCRbeta analysis, collaborators shipped samples in one of three forms: frozen whole blood, isolated PBMCs, or DNA extracted from either of those sample types. The chain is encoded by TRBV9 joined to TRBJ2-2; 9 nucleotides in the junction match TRBD2. Sequencing was done on a sample of peripheral blood. The clonotype originates from a human donor in a cohort sampled during active COVID-19. The CDR3: CASSVDPSGANTGELFF. The DNA sequence is as follows: TGTGCCAGCAGCGTAGACCCTAGCGGGGCGAACACCGGGGAGCTGTTTTTT. Here the CDR3 is joined to the reference TRBV9 and TRBJ2-2 genes, and the full variable domain is: DSGVTQTPKHLITATGQRVTLRCSPRSGDLSVYWYQQSLDQGLQFLIQYYNGEERAKGNILERFSAQQFPDLHSELNLSSLELGDSALYFCASSVDPSGANTGELFFGEGSRLTVL.